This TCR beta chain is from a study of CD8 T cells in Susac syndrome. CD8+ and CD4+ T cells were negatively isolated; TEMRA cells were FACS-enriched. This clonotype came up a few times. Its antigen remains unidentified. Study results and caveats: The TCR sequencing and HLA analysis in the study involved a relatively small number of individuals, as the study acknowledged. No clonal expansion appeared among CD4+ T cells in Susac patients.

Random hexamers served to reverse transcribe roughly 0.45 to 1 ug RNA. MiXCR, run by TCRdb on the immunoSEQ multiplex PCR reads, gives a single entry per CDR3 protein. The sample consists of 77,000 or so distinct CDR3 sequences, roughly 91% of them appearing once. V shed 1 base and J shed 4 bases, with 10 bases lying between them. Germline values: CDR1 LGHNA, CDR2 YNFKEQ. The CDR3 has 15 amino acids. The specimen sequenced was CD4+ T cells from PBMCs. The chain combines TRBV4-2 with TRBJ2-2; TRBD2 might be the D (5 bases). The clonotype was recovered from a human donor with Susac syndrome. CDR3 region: CASSQGTAATGELFF. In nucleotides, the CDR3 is TGTGCCAGCAGCCAAGGGACTGCAGCCACCGGGGAGCTGTTTTTT.